These T cell receptor beta chains were read from a single sample in a study of identical twins. A single record per CDR3 protein comes from TCRdb applying MiXCR to the 5' RACE reads. The sample has roughly 700,000 distinct CDR3 sequences, 8.5% to 9% seen once. This same sample was also part of a study on yellow fever vaccine responses in identical twins.

Sequencing was done on a sample of PBMCs. The source is a woman aged 18-29 years in good health. CDR3s include the opening cysteine and the closing phenylalanine or tryptophan. Each record gives: D gene, CDR3 length, clone size, V gene, J gene, CDR3 DNA, CDR3 protein. The D gene is left open where the match is weak. The size field is filled for only some rows; it gives once, few, many or a size class.

>TRBD1|15|-|TRBV5-1|TRBJ2-7
TGCGCCAGCAGCTTGGAGGGACAGGGGAACTACGAGCAGTACTTC
CASSLEGQGNYEQYF
>-|14|few|TRBV12-3/TRBV12-4|TRBJ2-7
TGTGCCAGCAGTTTACAACTGAAGCGCTACGAGCAGTACTTC
CASSLQLKRYEQYF
>-|16|few|TRBV6-5|TRBJ1-2
TGTGCCAGCCGATACCAGTGGGGAAGTTCCAACTATGGCTACACCTTC
CASRYQWGSSNYGYTF
>-|15|-|TRBV3-1|TRBJ2-7
TGTGCCAGCAGCCAAGAGCAGGGTAGCTCCTACGAGCAGTACTTC
CASSQEQGSSYEQYF
>-|13|-|TRBV6-2/TRBV6-3|TRBJ2-7
TGTGCCAGCAGGACGGGGTATTCCTACGAGCAGTACTTC
CASRTGYSYEQYF
>TRBD1|16|many|TRBV4-3|TRBJ2-7
TGCGCCAGCAGCCCGACAGGGGTCCTCGGATCTTACGAGCAGTACTTC
CASSPTGVLGSYEQYF
>-|11|few|TRBV29-1|TRBJ2-7
TGCAGCGGGGCAGAGACTTACGAGCAGTACTTC
CSGAETYEQYF
>-|16|many|TRBV6-5|TRBJ2-2
TGTGCCAGCAGTTACTCGCTAGGGGCGAACACCGGGGAGCTGTTTTTT
CASSYSLGANTGELFF
>-|16|-|TRBV5-3|TRBJ2-1
TGTGCCAGAAGCTTGTCTTATGTAAGTCCCAACAATGAGCAGTTCTTC
CARSLSYVSPNNEQFF
>TRBD2|14|-|TRBV7-9|TRBJ2-7
TGTGCCAGCAGTTTCCTAGCGGGAGGACGCGAGCAGTACTTC
CASSFLAGGREQYF
>TRBD1|18|-|TRBV12-5|TRBJ2-5
TGTGCTAGTGGTTTGTTTGACGGCGCGGACAGGCCGACCGAGACCCAGTACTTC
CASGLFDGADRPTETQYF
>-|16|few|TRBV7-8|TRBJ2-1
TGTGCCAGCAGCTTAGTGGGTGGGCTAGTTCAAGATGAGCAGTTCTTC
CASSLVGGLVQDEQFF
>-|15|few|TRBV2|TRBJ2-7
TGTGCCAGCAGTCTCTTGCGAGGGGACTCCTACGAGCAGTACTTC
CASSLLRGDSYEQYF
>-|11|-|TRBV5-6|TRBJ2-1
TGTGCCAGCACCTTGGGGGCTGAGCAGTTCTTC
CASTLGAEQFF
>TRBD2|15|few|TRBV28|TRBJ2-7
TGTGCCAGCAGTCCGCTAGCGGGAGGCCCTACCGAGCAGTACTTC
CASSPLAGGPTEQYF
>TRBD2|16|-|TRBV11-2|TRBJ2-3
TGTGCCAGCAGCTTAGTCCCGGGGGGGGGGACAGATACGCAGTATTTT
CASSLVPGGGTDTQYF
>TRBD2|16|-|TRBV12-3/TRBV12-4|TRBJ2-7
TGTGCCAGCAGTTTTTTCGGGGCGGGAGATGACTACGAGCAGTACTTC
CASSFFGAGDDYEQYF
>-|14|-|TRBV29-1|TRBJ2-3
TGCAGCGTTGAGGCAGGGAAGAGGTCAGATACGCAGTATTTT
CSVEAGKRSDTQYF
>-|16|-|TRBV18|TRBJ2-1
TGTGCCAGCTCACCAGGGCCCTCGCCCTCCTACAATGAGCAGTTCTTC
CASSPGPSPSYNEQFF
>-|11|-|TRBV7-8|TRBJ2-2
TGTGCCAGCGGAAGGGGTAGGGAGCTGTTTTTT
CASGRGRELFF
>-|11|many|TRBV6-5|TRBJ2-7
TGTGCCAGCAGTTCGGGGGCCGAGCAGTACTTC
CASSSGAEQYF
>TRBD1|14|-|TRBV5-6|TRBJ1-1
TGTGCCAGCAGCCACCGGACAGGGACAACTGAAGCTTTCTTT
CASSHRTGTTEAFF
>-|15|many|TRBV3-1|TRBJ2-5
TGTGCCAGCAGCCAAACTGCAGGTTTCCAAGAGACCCAGTACTTC
CASSQTAGFQETQYF
>TRBD2|15|-|TRBV20-1|TRBJ2-1
TGCAGTGCCCCTACTAGCGTAAGCTCCTACAATGAGCAGTTCTTC
CSAPTSVSSYNEQFF
>-|16|many|TRBV29-1|TRBJ2-2
TGCAGCGTTGAAGATCGGCGCAGTACGAACACCGGGGAGCTGTTTTTT
CSVEDRRSTNTGELFF
>-|15|few|TRBV6-1|TRBJ2-6
TGTGCCAGCAGTCGGACAGACTCTGGGGCCAACGTCCTGACTTTC
CASSRTDSGANVLTF
>TRBD2|18|few|TRBV28|TRBJ2-1
TGTGCCAGCAGTTTCCTCTGGGGGACTAGCGGGAGTGTATATGAGCAGTTCTTC
CASSFLWGTSGSVYEQFF
>TRBD1|14|few|TRBV20-1|TRBJ1-6
TGCAGTGCTGCCGGGACAGCTGATAATTCACCCCTCCACTTT
CSAAGTADNSPLHF
>-|13|many|TRBV28|TRBJ2-5
TGTGCCAGCAGTCGGAGGACGAGGGAGACCCAGTACTTC
CASSRRTRETQYF
>-|17|few|TRBV9|TRBJ2-1
TGTGCCAGCAGCCTCGGGACCGTATTATCACCCTACAATGAGCAGTTCTTC
CASSLGTVLSPYNEQFF
>TRBD1|15|many|TRBV6-5|TRBJ2-7
TGTGCCAGCAGTTACTCAGGACAGGGGTCTGGGAAGCAGTACTTC
CASSYSGQGSGKQYF
>TRBD2|15|-|TRBV7-3|TRBJ2-1
TGTGCCAGCAGCACGAGCGGGGGGCCTAACAATGAGCAGTTCTTC
CASSTSGGPNNEQFF
>-|8|-|TRBV7-3|TRBJ1-1
TGTGCCCGATTCGGAACTTTCTTT
CARFGTFF
>-|12|-|TRBV7-8|TRBJ2-7
TGTGCCAGCAGCCGACGGAAGGACGAGCAGTACTTC
CASSRRKDEQYF
>-|14|few|TRBV5-1|TRBJ1-1
TGCGCCAGCAGCTTACAACAGATTAACACTGAAGCTTTCTTT
CASSLQQINTEAFF